The clone carrying this T cell receptor (beta chain) was observed many times. Sequence at one end of the junction differs from germline and may be a read error. TCRdb called the reads again in MiXCR, with one record for every CDR3 protein. The sample includes around 120,000 distinct CDR3 sequences, approximately 9.2% seen only once; the top ten take over 9.5%. The CDR3 loop spans 12 amino acids. In germline, CDR1 is SEHNR, CDR2 FQNEAQ (reference sequence). This sample is part of a study of T cell repertoires in cytomegalovirus infection. Across the study: Public signatures in TCR beta pointed to CMV infection and matching HLA type.

This chain links TRBV7-9 with TRBJ2-2; D is perhaps TRBD1 (5 bases). The sample comprised PBMCs. This clonotype was obtained from a human donor in good health (CMV status not recorded). Some clones in this sample may be carry-over from other donors' samples. The CDR3 DNA reads as TGTGCCAGCAGCTCGGGCCCGGAAAAGGGGATTTTT. Translating gives CASSSGPEKGIF.